These T cell receptor beta chains were read from a single sample in a study of blood T cell repertoires in COVID-19. The repertoire was sequenced with immunoSEQ multiplex PCR; TCRdb's copy has only in-frame clones and lacks some. The data show 200,000 to 250,000 clones, 80% seen once. Sequencing was performed on peripheral blood. These TCRs come from a woman in her 70s with acute or convalescent COVID-19. Each CDR3 is given with its conserved first and last residue. The order of the fields is D gene, J gene, V gene, clone size, CDR3 DNA, CDR3 protein. The D gene is left open where the match is weak. Clone size is not always given. Where it is, it says once, few, many or a class for expanded clones.

TRBD2 | TRBJ2-5 | TRBV4-1 | few | TGCGCCAGCAGCCAAGGGCGGGGGAGAGGGAGAGAGACCCAGTACTTC | CASSQGRGRGRETQYF
TRBD1 | TRBJ1-2 | TRBV28 | - | TGTGCGACCAAGACTACGGACAGGGGTTCGGGCTATGGCTACACCTTC | CATKTTDRGSGYGYTF
TRBD2 | TRBJ2-7 | TRBV9 | once | TGTGCCAGCAGCGTAGATGGGAGGGAAGGCTACGAGCAGTACTTC | CASSVDGREGYEQYF
TRBD2 | TRBJ2-3 | TRBV9 | - | TGTGCCAGCAGCCCGTTGACGACTAGCGGTCCTAGCACAGATACGCAGTATTTT | CASSPLTTSGPSTDTQYF
TRBD2 | TRBJ2-7 | TRBV10-3 | - | TGTGCCATCAGTGACCCCCAACGCGGGAGACACGAGCAGTACTTC | CAISDPQRGRHEQYF
- | TRBJ1-2 | TRBV24-1 | once | TGTGCCACCAGTGATGCCTCAGGGGAGAGGTATGGCTACACCTTC | CATSDASGERYGYTF
- | TRBJ2-7 | TRBV11-2 | once | TGTGCCAGCACCGCGACCGACAAAGACGAGCAGTACTTC | CASTATDKDEQYF
TRBD2 | TRBJ2-5 | TRBV5-1 | - | TGCGCCAGCAGCGTAACTAGCGGGAGTGAGACCCAGTACTTC | CASSVTSGSETQYF
- | TRBJ2-5 | TRBV27 | - | TGTGCCAGCAGTCGGACTTTCCAAGAGACCCAGTACTTC | CASSRTFQETQYF
- | TRBJ1-6 | TRBV2 | - | TGTGCCAGCAGTGAACGTTCGGATTCACCCCTCCACTTT | CASSERSDSPLHF
TRBD2 | TRBJ2-5 | TRBV14 | - | TGTGCCAGCAGCCAATTCGGGACTAGCGGGAGGGTCCAAGAGACCCAGTACTTC | CASSQFGTSGRVQETQYF
- | TRBJ1-3 | TRBV28 | - | TGTGTCAGCAGTTTGCAGGGGCAAGGAAACACCATATATTTT | CVSSLQGQGNTIYF
TRBD2 | TRBJ2-7 | TRBV4-1 | - | TGCGCCAGCAGCCAAGCCCCGCGGACTAGCCTCTACGAGCAGTACTTC | CASSQAPRTSLYEQYF
TRBD2 | TRBJ2-5 | TRBV28 | - | TGTGCCAGCAGTTTAGGGGCGGGAGGGCCCCAACAAGAGACCCAGTACTTC | CASSLGAGGPQQETQYF
TRBD2 | TRBJ2-7 | TRBV7-2 | - | TGTGCCAGCAGCTCCAAAAGCGGGAGGACCGAGCAGTACTTC | CASSSKSGRTEQYF
- | TRBJ1-4 | TRBV7-9 | - | TGTGCCAGCAGCTTAGCCCGGGGTATTAAGGAAAAACTGTTTTTT | CASSLARGIKEKLFF
TRBD1 | TRBJ2-7 | TRBV19 | - | TGTGCCAGTAGCCGAGGACAGGGGTTAGTGGCCTACGAGCAGTACTTC | CASSRGQGLVAYEQYF
- | TRBJ1-1 | TRBV28 | - | TGTGCCAGCAGTTTTAGGGGGACGGGGTGGGACACTGAAGCTTTCTTT | CASSFRGTGWDTEAFF
- | TRBJ2-6 | TRBV2 | - | TGTGCCAGCAGCGGGAGCGCTACTGGGGCCAACGTCCTGACTTTC | CASSGSATGANVLTF
- | TRBJ1-3 | TRBV18 | - | TGTGCCAGCTCCCTAGGCGGAACTGGAAACACCATATATTTT | CASSLGGTGNTIYF
- | TRBJ1-5 | TRBV27 | - | TGTGCCAGACTCAGGGGAAGCAATCAGCCCCAGCATTTT | CARLRGSNQPQHF
TRBD2 | TRBJ2-1 | TRBV7-2 | - | TGTGCCAGCAGCTCGAGCGGGAGTCCCTCCTACAATGAGCAGTTCTTC | CASSSSGSPSYNEQFF
- | TRBJ1-1 | TRBV14 | few | TGTGCCAGCAGCACTCAGGGGAACACTGAAGCTTTCTTT | CASSTQGNTEAFF
TRBD1 | TRBJ2-7 | TRBV7-2 | - | TGTGCCAGCAGCTCGGACAGGGCGGCCTACGAGCAGTACTTC | CASSSDRAAYEQYF
- | TRBJ1-1 | TRBV19 | - | TGTGCCAGTAGCCTCGGGACACTGAACACTGAAGCTTTCTTT | CASSLGTLNTEAFF
- | TRBJ1-5 | TRBV28 | - | TGTGCCAGCAGTCGACAGATCAATCAGCCCCAGCATTTT | CASSRQINQPQHF
TRBD1 | TRBJ2-3 | TRBV10-1 | - | TGCGCCAGCAGTGTGTCCGGGACAGGGTCCGATACGCAGTATTTT | CASSVSGTGSDTQYF
- | TRBJ1-5 | TRBV5-5 | - | TGTGCCAGCAGCTTGTCAATAGATCAGCCCCAGCATTTT | CASSLSIDQPQHF
TRBD1 | TRBJ1-4 | TRBV27 | few | TGTGCCAGCAGTTGGACAGGGGGAGCTAATGAAAAACTGTTTTTT | CASSWTGGANEKLFF
TRBD2 | TRBJ2-7 | TRBV18 | - | TGTGCCAGCTCACCACTGCCAGCGGGAGGGCCCTGGGGGGAGCAGTACTTC | CASSPLPAGGPWGEQYF
TRBD1 | TRBJ2-5 | TRBV24-1 | - | TGTGCCACCAGTGGACAGGGTTATGTAGGAGAGACCCAGTACTTC | CATSGQGYVGETQYF
- | TRBJ2-1 | TRBV3-1/TRBV3-2 | once | TGTGCCAGCAGCCAGCTGCCGGGAGTGGATAATGAGCAGTTCTTC | CASSQLPGVDNEQFF
- | TRBJ1-4 | TRBV30 | - | TGTGCCGGGAACAGGGACGATGCAACTAATGAAAAACTGTTTTTT | CAGNRDDATNEKLFF
TRBD1 | TRBJ1-6 | TRBV5-1 | once | TGCGCCAGCAGCATCGTCCCGGGACAGGGACTAATGGATAATTCACCCCTCCACTTT | CASSIVPGQGLMDNSPLHF
TRBD1 | TRBJ2-7 | TRBV28 | - | TGTGCCTCGGGACAGGGGGCTCCGTACGAGCAGTACTTC | CASGQGAPYEQYF
- | TRBJ1-2 | TRBV19 | once | TGTGCCAGTAGTATAGCGGGTGCTGGAGGCTACACCTTC | CASSIAGAGGYTF
- | TRBJ2-7 | TRBV28 | - | TGTGCCAGCAGTTTTCTGGGGCGGGAGCAGTACTTC | CASSFLGREQYF
- | TRBJ1-4 | TRBV7-9 | - | TGTGCCAGCAGCTTTGGGGCTGGAGGGGAAAAACTGTTTTTT | CASSFGAGGEKLFF
TRBD2 | TRBJ2-3 | TRBV27 | - | TGTGCCAGCGGGGCTAGCGGGGGTCTGGATACGCAGTATTTT | CASGASGGLDTQYF
TRBD1 | TRBJ1-1 | TRBV5-1 | few | TGCGCCAGCAGCAGCCGGACAGGGGGAAACACTGAAGCTTTCTTT | CASSSRTGGNTEAFF
- | TRBJ1-1 | TRBV19 | - | TGTGCCAGTAGTATCCAGGGGTCCTTTGAAGCTTTCTTT | CASSIQGSFEAFF
- | TRBJ2-1 | TRBV4-1 | once | TGCGCCAGCAGCCAAGATTGGATAGCTGGTGGCAATGAGCAGTTCTTC | CASSQDWIAGGNEQFF
- | TRBJ1-5 | TRBV5-6 | once | TGTGCCAGCAGCCTGGGGCCCGGGAGGAATCAGCCCCAGCATTTT | CASSLGPGRNQPQHF
- | TRBJ2-7 | TRBV19 | - | TGTGCCAGTAGTACCCTTGGAGCGAGCTCCTACGAGCAGTACTTC | CASSTLGASSYEQYF
TRBD2 | TRBJ2-3 | TRBV3-1/TRBV3-2 | - | TGTGCCAGCAGCCTCCGGACTAGCGGGAGTCGGACAGATACGCAGTATTTT | CASSLRTSGSRTDTQYF
- | TRBJ2-7 | TRBV6-5 | - | TGTGCCAGCAGTTACTCGCCAGCGGCCGGGTACGAGCAGTACTTC | CASSYSPAAGYEQYF
TRBD2 | TRBJ2-5 | TRBV7-9 | once | TGTGCCAGCAGCTTAATAGCGGGAGAGACCCAGTACTTC | CASSLIAGETQYF
- | TRBJ2-3 | TRBV24-1 | once | TGTGCCACCAGTGAGTACCGGGACACAGATACGCAGTATTTT | CATSEYRDTDTQYF
- | TRBJ1-1 | TRBV2 | many | TGTGCCAGCAGTGAAGCTATGGACAGAAGTACTTTCAACACTGAAGCTTTCTTT | CASSEAMDRSTFNTEAFF
TRBD1 | TRBJ1-5 | TRBV6-1 | - | TGTGCCAGCAGTGAAGTGACAGGGGGCGCGGGTCAGCCCCAGCATTTT | CASSEVTGGAGQPQHF
TRBD1 | TRBJ1-5 | TRBV5-1 | - | TGCGCCAGCAGGACAGGGCAGGGGCAGCCCCAGCATTTT | CASRTGQGQPQHF
TRBD2 | TRBJ2-1 | TRBV5-4 | - | TGTGCCAGCAGCCAAGGTAAAGGGACTACCCCAATTGATGAGCAGTTCTTC | CASSQGKGTTPIDEQFF
TRBD2 | TRBJ2-1 | TRBV11-2 | - | TGTGCCAGCAGCTTTCGAACTAGCGGGAGGGTCTCCTACAATGAGCAGTTCTTC | CASSFRTSGRVSYNEQFF
- | TRBJ2-7 | TRBV5-1 | - | TGCGCCAGCAGCTTGGCCGGGACAACGGACGGGGAGTACTTC | CASSLAGTTDGEYF